This TCR beta chain was sequenced in a study of Graves' ophthalmopathy and Graves' hyperthyroidism. Study-level information: Peripheral blood sampling preceded any treatment and occurred at initial diagnosis.

The CDR3 has 15 amino acids. The germline V gene has CDR1 LGHNA and CDR2 YSLEER. Trimming cost V 0 bases and J 1 base, with 7 bases left between them. Stable hyperthyroid donors showed no ophthalmopathy during 18 months follow-up. Aged 18 to 65, hyperthyroidism patients had been newly diagnosed, with under 2 months' duration. From RNA, the CDR3 regions of TCR beta chains were amplified and sequenced. HTBI primers were employed in first-round RT-PCR, then a second-round multiplex PCR followed. Each CDR3 protein gets one entry after TCRdb re-called the multiplex PCR reads with MiXCR. The data contain hundreds of thousands of distinct CDR3 sequences, 20% to 25% of them singletons.

The chain couples TRBV4-3 to TRBJ1-5; D is unclear. Sequenced material: peripheral blood. The sequence derives from a woman aged 18-29 years with stable Graves' hyperthyroidism. Some clones in this sample may be carry-over from other donors' samples. This CDR3 is CASSQDAGSNQPQHF. CDR3 DNA: TGCGCCAGCAGCCAAGATGCGGGAAGCAATCAGCCCCAGCATTTT.